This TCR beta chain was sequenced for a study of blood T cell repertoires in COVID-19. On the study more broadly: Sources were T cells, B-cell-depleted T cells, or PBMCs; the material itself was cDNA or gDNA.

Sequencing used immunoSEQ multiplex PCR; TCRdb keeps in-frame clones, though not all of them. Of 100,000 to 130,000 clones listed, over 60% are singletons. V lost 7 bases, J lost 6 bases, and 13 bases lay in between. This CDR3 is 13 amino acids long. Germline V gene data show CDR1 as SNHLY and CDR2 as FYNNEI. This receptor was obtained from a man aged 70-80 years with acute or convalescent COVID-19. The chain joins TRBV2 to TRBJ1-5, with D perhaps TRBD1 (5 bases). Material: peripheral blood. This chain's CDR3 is CASTPGGSQPQHF. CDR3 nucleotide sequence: TGTGCCAGCACCCCGGGGGGGAGTCAGCCCCAGCATTTT.